A selection of T cell receptor beta chains follows, all from one sample in a study of blood T cell repertoires in COVID-19. Measured with immunoSEQ multiplex PCR; TCRdb has only the in-frame clones, and not every one. The table records around 50,000 clones, more than 75% of them present only once. The sample was peripheral blood. The receptors here all came from an older woman with acute or convalescent COVID-19. The CDR3 runs from the conserved cysteine through the conserved F or W. D genes are given only for firm matches. Rows may omit the clone size; those that give it use once, few, many or a size class.

v_call	j_call	d_call	clone_size	cdr3_nt	cdr3_aa
TRBV6-8	TRBJ1-5	TRBD1	NA	TGTGCCAGCACGTCCAGGGGGCCGAATCAGCCCCAGCATTTT	CASTSRGPNQPQHF
TRBV2	TRBJ1-2	TRBD1	NA	TGTGCCAGCAGTGAAGGAGGGCAGGGGGCGAACGGCTACACCTTC	CASSEGGQGANGYTF
TRBV6-1	TRBJ1-5	NA	NA	TGTGCCAGCAGTGATCCGTCCAGGGGTGGTCAGCCCCAGCATTTT	CASSDPSRGGQPQHF
TRBV7-2	TRBJ1-5	TRBD1	once	TGTGCCAGCAGCGATTTTGGACAGGTCAATCAGCCCCAGCATTTT	CASSDFGQVNQPQHF
TRBV5-1	TRBJ2-4	TRBD2	NA	TGCGCCAGCAGCTTGCCCTGGACTAGCGGGAGTGTGGCCAAAAACATTCAGTACTTC	CASSLPWTSGSVAKNIQYF
TRBV3-1/TRBV3-2	TRBJ2-2	TRBD1	NA	TGTGCCAGCAGCTCACGCCTACAGGGGGCGGAAGCCGGGGAGCTGTTTTTT	CASSSRLQGAEAGELFF
TRBV19	TRBJ1-1	TRBD1	few	TGTGCCAGTAGTTTACCGGGACAGGGACGGACTGAAGCTTTCTTT	CASSLPGQGRTEAFF
TRBV29-1	TRBJ2-3	TRBD1	NA	TGCAGCGTTGATAGGGGGCCCACAGATACGCAGTATTTT	CSVDRGPTDTQYF
TRBV6-5	TRBJ1-2	NA	NA	TGTGCCAGCAGTTACGGGGCAGGGCTGTGGGATGGCTACACCTTC	CASSYGAGLWDGYTF
TRBV27	TRBJ1-1	NA	NA	TGTGCCAGCAGTTTAGTCTTTGGGAGTTCCGGAGGTGAAGCTTTCTTT	CASSLVFGSSGGEAFF
TRBV19	TRBJ1-2	NA	few	TGTGCCAGTAGTATCCAGGGAGGAGGAAGGTATGGCTACACCTTC	CASSIQGGGRYGYTF
TRBV6-5	TRBJ2-5	TRBD1	NA	TGTGCCAGCAGTAGGGGACAGGGGTGGACCCAGTACTTC	CASSRGQGWTQYF
TRBV5-1	TRBJ2-7	NA	NA	TGCGCCAGCAGGCGGGACAGCGGGTACGAGCAGTACTTC	CASRRDSGYEQYF
TRBV11-3	TRBJ1-3	TRBD1	NA	TGTGCCAGCAGCCTACAGGGGACTGGAAACACCATATATTTT	CASSLQGTGNTIYF
TRBV7-2	TRBJ1-1	NA	once	TGTGCCAGCAGCTTAGCTTCAGACCGGGACACTGAAGCTTTCTTT	CASSLASDRDTEAFF
TRBV30	TRBJ1-6	TRBD1	NA	TGTGCCTGGGGTCGCGGCGGACAGGGGAATTCACCCCTCCACTTT	CAWGRGGQGNSPLHF
TRBV27	TRBJ1-4	TRBD1	NA	TGTGCCAGCAGACGCTCAGGGGGCCCTAATGAAAAACTGTTTTTT	CASRRSGGPNEKLFF
TRBV7-9	TRBJ2-1	NA	NA	TGTGCCAGCAGCTCCCAATTCCGGGAGCAGTTCTTC	CASSSQFREQFF
TRBV2	TRBJ1-5	TRBD1	NA	TGTGCCAGCAGGGGGACAGGGGGTCAGCCCCAGCATTTT	CASRGTGGQPQHF
TRBV5-6	TRBJ2-7	NA	NA	TGTGCCAGCAGCTTCTGGGGTTGGGAGACCTACGAGCAGTACTTC	CASSFWGWETYEQYF
TRBV2	TRBJ1-5	NA	NA	TGTGCCAGCAGCCGACAGCCTCTATCAGGTCAGCCCCAGCATTTT	CASSRQPLSGQPQHF
TRBV5-4	TRBJ1-3	TRBD1	NA	TGTGCCAGCAGCGCCGACAGGGTGAATGGAAACACCATATATTTT	CASSADRVNGNTIYF
TRBV7-8	TRBJ2-7	NA	NA	TGTGCCAGCAGCTTAGAAGCCCTGGGAACGGGGGAGCAGTACTTC	CASSLEALGTGEQYF
TRBV18	TRBJ1-1	TRBD1	NA	TGTGCCAGCTCACAGGGGGCGGACACTGAAGCTTTCTTT	CASSQGADTEAFF
TRBV7-8	TRBJ1-2	NA	few	TGTGCCAGCAGCTTGGCGGCACAGGCGGCGTTAGGCTACACCTTC	CASSLAAQAALGYTF
TRBV7-9	TRBJ1-2	TRBD1	NA	TGTGCCAGCAGCTCGATCCCGGGACAGGGAGCTAACTATGGCTACACCTTC	CASSSIPGQGANYGYTF
TRBV21-1	TRBJ2-3	NA	medium-sized	TGTGCCAGCAGCTTCCGCCCCGGGACTAGCGGGACGGGATCAGGCACAGATACGCAGTATTTT	CASSFRPGTSGTGSGTDTQYF
TRBV5-6	TRBJ1-4	NA	NA	TGTGCCAGCAGCTTAACAGGGTTCGGTGAAAAACTGTTTTTT	CASSLTGFGEKLFF
TRBV28	TRBJ1-2	NA	NA	TGTGCCAGCAGTCTGTCAGTCCTCTATGGCTACACCTTC	CASSLSVLYGYTF
TRBV12-3/TRBV12-4	TRBJ1-1	NA	NA	TGTGCCAGCAGCTCCACTGCGACTGAAGCTTTCTTT	CASSSTATEAFF
TRBV18	TRBJ1-5	TRBD1	few	TGTGCCAGCTCACCACCGGGACAGGGGGCTGGAAGCAATCAGCCCCAGCATTTT	CASSPPGQGAGSNQPQHF
TRBV2	TRBJ1-3	NA	NA	TGTGCCAGCAAGGCTGGGCCTGGAAACACCATATATTTT	CASKAGPGNTIYF
TRBV6-5	TRBJ1-2	NA	NA	TGTGCCAGCAGTTACTCGAGGGTGGTGGGGTTGAATGGCTACACCTTC	CASSYSRVVGLNGYTF
TRBV5-1	TRBJ1-5	NA	NA	TGCGCCAGCAGCTTCGCCCCAGGGGCCGTCATTCAGCCCCAGCATTTT	CASSFAPGAVIQPQHF
TRBV7-9	TRBJ2-1	NA	NA	TGTGCCAGCAGCTTAGTGGAGGGTAAAGGGTGGAAGGAGCAGTTCTTC	CASSLVEGKGWKEQFF
TRBV5-1	TRBJ1-1	NA	NA	TGCGCCAGCAGCTTGGCCAGATCCTCTGAAGCTTTCTTT	CASSLARSSEAFF
TRBV19	TRBJ2-2	NA	NA	TGTGCCAGTACCCTGACGGGGGTACGGACCGGGGAGCTGTTTTTT	CASTLTGVRTGELFF
TRBV7-2	TRBJ2-4	NA	NA	TGTGCCAGCAGATCGGCAGGGTACATTCAGTACTTC	CASRSAGYIQYF
TRBV10-2	TRBJ1-5	NA	NA	TGCGCCAGCAGGGAACAGGGACGCCTCAATCAGCCCCAGCATTTT	CASREQGRLNQPQHF
TRBV3-1/TRBV3-2	TRBJ1-3	NA	once	TGTGCCAGCAGCCTCGACACCTCCGGAAACACCATATATTTT	CASSLDTSGNTIYF
TRBV9	TRBJ1-5	NA	NA	TGTGCCAGCAGCGTAGGGGCAGGGAATCAGCCCCAGCATTTT	CASSVGAGNQPQHF
TRBV4-2	TRBJ1-4	NA	NA	TGTGCCAGCAGCCTCGGAGGCACTAATGAAAAACTGTTTTTT	CASSLGGTNEKLFF
TRBV6-5	TRBJ2-3	NA	once	TGTGCCAGCAAGTCCATACTTGCAGATACGCAGTATTTT	CASKSILADTQYF
TRBV6-1	TRBJ2-4	NA	NA	TGTGCCAGCAGTGAGCCGGGGAACCGGGCCCACAAAAACATTCAGTACTTC	CASSEPGNRAHKNIQYF
TRBV23-1	TRBJ2-7	TRBD1	NA	TGCGCCAGCAGTCAAACCCGGGACAGGGGGCGAAGGTCGGACGAGCAGTACTTC	CASSQTRDRGRRSDEQYF
TRBV5-5	TRBJ2-7	TRBD2	NA	TGTGCCAGCAGCCCCGAACTAGCGTTGAGCTCCTACGAGCAGTACTTC	CASSPELALSSYEQYF